The clone carrying this T cell receptor (beta chain) occurred many times. These data belong to a study of shared clonotypes between healthy human individuals. J gave up 3 bases and V 1 base, and 5 bases lay outside the gene matches. Per germline, CDR1 SGHDN and CDR2 FVKESK. This CDR3 has 15 residues. Clones were read by immunoSEQ multiplex PCR, and TCRdb kept only the in-frame ones, dropping some. The sample contains some 1 million clones, approximately 76% of which appear only once. The chain couples TRBV14 to TRBJ2-7; 8 nucleotides align to TRBD2. This clonotype originated in a man aged 18 to 35 in good health. Sample: memory CD4+ T cells sorted from blood. This sample's subset: CD45RA-negative fraction. In DNA form, the CDR3 reads TGTGCCAGCAGCCAAGGGACTAGCATTTACTACGAGCAGTACTTC. Translating gives CASSQGTSIYYEQYF.